A selection of T cell receptor beta chains follows, all from one sample in a study of spatial heterogeneity in lung cancer. One entry per CDR3 protein results from TCRdb running MiXCR on the 5' RACE reads. The table lists tens of thousands of distinct CDR3 sequences, 7% to 7.5% of them singletons. This specimen was PBMCs, taken at surgery. The receptors shown here come from a female donor with early-stage non-small cell lung cancer. Each CDR3 is given with its conserved first and last residue. D genes are given only for firm matches. Only part of the rows carry a size: once, few, many, or a class if the clone is expanded.

D gene	clone size	V gene	J gene	CDR3 DNA	CDR3 protein
.	.	TRBV28	TRBJ2-1	TGTGCCAGCAGTTCAATCGCATCCTACAATGAGCAGTTCTTC	CASSSIASYNEQFF
.	many	TRBV4-3	TRBJ1-3	TGCGCCAGCAGCCAAGAGGGGGGCTCTGGCGAAAACACCATATATTTT	CASSQEGGSGENTIYF
.	many	TRBV7-2	TRBJ2-5	TGTGCCAGCAGCTTATCAGGGGGAGGTGGGACCCAGTACTTC	CASSLSGGGGTQYF
TRBD2	.	TRBV19	TRBJ2-3	TGTGCCACTAAGGGGGCTAGCGGGGCCCCCAGGGATACGCAGTATTTT	CATKGASGAPRDTQYF
.	many	TRBV7-8	TRBJ2-3	TGTGCCAGCAGCTTAGGTCCCACAGATACGCAGTATTTT	CASSLGPTDTQYF
TRBD1	many	TRBV15	TRBJ2-7	TGTGCCACCAGCAGAGGGACAGGGGGCTACGAGCAGTACTTC	CATSRGTGGYEQYF
.	.	TRBV2	TRBJ1-4	TGTGCCAGCAGTCTGTCAACTAATGAAAAACTGTTTTTT	CASSLSTNEKLFF
.	.	TRBV19	TRBJ2-1	TGTGCCAGTAGTATGTTTGGAGGGGGGCCCCTCAATGAGCAGTTCTTC	CASSMFGGGPLNEQFF
TRBD2	many	TRBV4-3	TRBJ2-1	TGCGCCAGCAGCCAAGGACTAGCGGGTAGTTATGAGCAGTTCTTC	CASSQGLAGSYEQFF
TRBD2	.	TRBV5-1	TRBJ2-3	TGCGCCAGCAGCTTCGGTAGCGGGACCACAGATACGCAGTATTTT	CASSFGSGTTDTQYF
.	.	TRBV12-3/TRBV12-4	TRBJ2-5	TGTGCCAGCACCTCTTGGGGGGGGCCCCTAGGAGAGACCCAGTACTTC	CASTSWGGPLGETQYF
.	many	TRBV2	TRBJ2-3	TGTGCCAGCAAGGCCGAAGCAGATACGCAGTATTTT	CASKAEADTQYF
.	.	TRBV18	TRBJ2-2	TGTGCCAGCTCACCGCGCACCGGGGAGCTGTTTTTT	CASSPRTGELFF
.	many	TRBV7-6	TRBJ2-7	TGTGCCAGCAGCGCGTTAGGAGGCTGGAGGGAGCAGTACTTC	CASSALGGWREQYF
.	many	TRBV20-1	TRBJ1-1	TGCAGTGCTCGAGGGGAGGGTGAAGCTTTCTTT	CSARGEGEAFF
.	.	TRBV6-6	TRBJ1-4	TGTGCCAGTGAGGGAGAGGGCGATGAAAAACTGTTTTTT	CASEGEGDEKLFF
.	many	TRBV4-1	TRBJ1-2	TGCGCCAGCAGCCACCCGACAGGCGCCTATGGCTACACCTTC	CASSHPTGAYGYTF
TRBD2	many	TRBV6-2/TRBV6-3	TRBJ2-1	TGTGCCAGCAGTCCGCGGACTAGCGGGTCCTCCTACAATGAGCAGTTCTTC	CASSPRTSGSSYNEQFF
.	many	TRBV20-1	TRBJ1-4	TGCAGTGCTAGAGATCGCACAAATGAAAAACTGTTTTTT	CSARDRTNEKLFF
TRBD2	.	TRBV4-1	TRBJ2-1	TGCGCCAGCAGCCAAGTAGCGGGAGTCGTCAATGAGCAGTTCTTC	CASSQVAGVVNEQFF
.	many	TRBV5-4	TRBJ2-1	TGTGCCAGCAGCTTGAGTGGAATTTCCTACAATGAGCAGTTCTTC	CASSLSGISYNEQFF
.	many	TRBV12-3/TRBV12-4	TRBJ2-5	TGTGCCAGCAGGACTTGGGACCGGGAGACCCAGTACTTC	CASRTWDRETQYF
.	few	TRBV7-2	TRBJ1-2	TGTGCCAGCAGCTCGGGACTTTACTATGGCTACACCTTC	CASSSGLYYGYTF
.	many	TRBV4-3	TRBJ2-1	TGCGCCAGCAGCCAGGCCGGGAACAATGAGCAGTTCTTC	CASSQAGNNEQFF
.	.	TRBV20-1	TRBJ2-7	TGCAGTGCTAGAGCTCCTGGCCGGGAGAGCGAGCAGTACTTC	CSARAPGRESEQYF
.	.	TRBV2	TRBJ2-2	TGTGCCGGCAGGACCATGATTGCGGACACCGGGGAGCTGTTTTTT	CAGRTMIADTGELFF
TRBD2	many	TRBV2	TRBJ2-5	TGTGCCAGCAGTGAATCCACTGTTACTAGCGGGAGAGGGACCCAGTACTTC	CASSESTVTSGRGTQYF
TRBD1	.	TRBV6-2/TRBV6-3	TRBJ1-1	TGTGCCAGCAGTGCCCCCGGACAGGGAAACACTGAAGCTTTCTTT	CASSAPGQGNTEAFF
.	few	TRBV20-1	TRBJ2-3	TGCAGTGCCCCCCCAGGCACTGGGCCAGATACGCAGTATTTT	CSAPPGTGPDTQYF
.	many	TRBV29-1	TRBJ2-1	TGCAGCGTTGAAGATTCTAGGCACAATGAGCAGTTCTTC	CSVEDSRHNEQFF
TRBD2	medium-sized	TRBV28	TRBJ2-7	TGTGCCAGCAGTCCGACTAGCGGGAGGACCTCCTACGAGCAGTACTTC	CASSPTSGRTSYEQYF
.	few	TRBV20-1	TRBJ2-4	TGCAGTGCTTTAGGGACCGGGACTCTGATATTC	CSALGTGTLIF
.	few	TRBV12-3/TRBV12-4	TRBJ2-3	TGTGCCAGCAGTCTCTACTTCGCACAGGGAGATACGCAGTATTTT	CASSLYFAQGDTQYF
.	.	TRBV2	TRBJ2-1	TGTGCCAGCAGTGGCGACCGGGGAGAGCAGTTCTTC	CASSGDRGEQFF
.	many	TRBV7-3	TRBJ2-3	TGTGCCAGCAGCCGCTTTAAGGGAGATACGCAGTATTTT	CASSRFKGDTQYF
TRBD1	few	TRBV6-1	TRBJ2-3	TGTGCCAGCAGTGAAGTGTTAACAGGGGGCAAGGGTACGCAGTATTTT	CASSEVLTGGKGTQYF
.	few	TRBV23-1	TRBJ2-7	TGCGCCAGCAGTCAATCGAGGGGGGGGCACCTCTACGAGCAGTACTTC	CASSQSRGGHLYEQYF
.	few	TRBV10-3	TRBJ1-2	TGTGCCAATCGAGGGACCAACTATGGCTACACCTTC	CANRGTNYGYTF
.	once	TRBV28	TRBJ2-7	TGTGCCAGCAGTTACCCGAGGGCGGGACAAGACTACGAGCAGTACTTC	CASSYPRAGQDYEQYF
.	few	TRBV7-9	TRBJ2-3	TGTGCCAGCAGCTTATTTAATAGGGGAACAGATACGCAGTATTTT	CASSLFNRGTDTQYF
TRBD1	few	TRBV25-1	TRBJ2-7	TGTGCCAGCAGTGGGTCGGGACAGGCCTACGAGCAGTACTTC	CASSGSGQAYEQYF
.	.	TRBV7-9	TRBJ1-6	TGTGCCAGCAGCTTAGGGGGGGACGGGAGTTCACCCCTCCACTTT	CASSLGGDGSSPLHF
.	many	TRBV29-1	TRBJ2-7	TGCAGCGTTGGTAGCTTGGGCTACGAGCAGTACTTC	CSVGSLGYEQYF
.	.	TRBV11-3	TRBJ2-5	TGTGCCAGCAGCTTAGAGTCTCAAGAGACCCAGTACTTC	CASSLESQETQYF
.	once	TRBV12-3/TRBV12-4	TRBJ1-1	TGTGCCAGCAGTTTAGGGCCGGGTGATGAAGCTTTCTTT	CASSLGPGDEAFF